A selection of T cell receptor beta chains follows, all from one sample in a study of siplizumab effects on memory and regulatory T cells. Repertoires were generated with immunoSEQ multiplex PCR, while TCRdb's copy carries only in-frame clones and drops some. This table has about 100,000 clones, 91% appearing once. The sample comprised CD4+ T cells sorted from blood. The receptors here all came from a human donor in good health. CDR3s include the opening cysteine and the closing phenylalanine or tryptophan. D genes are given only for firm matches. Where a row states a size, it is once, few, many or the class of an expanded clone; other rows omit it.

D gene	clone size	J gene	V gene	CDR3 protein	CDR3 DNA
.	.	TRBJ1-1	TRBV6-1	CASRKQGEAFF	TGTGCCAGCAGGAAACAGGGAGAAGCTTTCTTT
TRBD1	.	TRBJ1-5	TRBV18	CASSPDRAYQPQHF	TGTGCCAGCTCACCGGACAGGGCGTACCAGCCCCAGCATTTT
.	.	TRBJ2-5	TRBV7-7	CASSLAAGETQYF	TGTGCCAGCAGCTTAGCGGCAGGGGAGACCCAGTACTTC
.	once	TRBJ2-3	TRBV7-2	CASSSHTTGRDTQYF	TGTGCCAGCAGCTCGCACACTACCGGGAGAGATACGCAGTATTTT
TRBD2	.	TRBJ2-5	TRBV28	CASSKAGGKETQYF	TGTGCCAGCAGTAAGGCGGGGGGCAAGGAGACCCAGTACTTC
.	.	TRBJ1-6	TRBV30	CASALQTGPLHF	TGTGCCTCGGCCCTCCAAACTGGACCCCTCCACTTT
.	few	TRBJ1-4	TRBV12-2	CASRPWDRVPEKLFF	TGTGCAAGTCGCCCCTGGGACAGGGTTCCGGAAAAACTGTTTTTT
.	.	TRBJ1-6	TRBV6-1	CASSATGFRSYNSPLHF	TGTGCCAGCAGTGCCACAGGGTTCCGCTCCTATAATTCACCCCTCCACTTT
.	.	TRBJ2-1	TRBV19	CASSMERWDREFF	TGTGCCAGTAGTATGGAACGATGGGATCGTGAGTTCTTC
TRBD1	.	TRBJ2-3	TRBV7-9	CASSSGTGGSDTQYF	TGTGCCAGCAGCTCCGGGACAGGGGGCTCAGATACGCAGTATTTT
.	.	TRBJ2-6	TRBV23-1	CASSQVSGANVLTF	TGCGCCAGCAGTCAGGTCTCTGGGGCCAACGTCCTGACTTTC
TRBD1	.	TRBJ2-6	TRBV15	CATSGSGFLGQGSPGANVLTF	TGTGCCACCAGCGGAAGCGGTTTTTTGGGACAGGGGTCTCCTGGGGCCAACGTCCTGACTTTC
.	.	TRBJ2-5	TRBV29-1	CSVGSGETQYF	TGCAGCGTTGGGTCCGGGGAGACCCAGTACTTC
TRBD2	.	TRBJ2-5	TRBV10-2	CASRTGAGGETQYF	TGCGCCAGCAGAACAGGGGCGGGGGGGGAGACCCAGTACTTC
.	.	TRBJ1-4	TRBV14	CASSQINWGTNEKLFF	TGTGCCAGCAGCCAAATAAACTGGGGGACTAATGAAAAACTGTTTTTT
TRBD1	once	TRBJ1-5	TRBV4-1	CASSQGPPGTGGRQPQHF	TGCGCCAGCAGCCAAGGGCCGCCCGGGACAGGAGGTCGTCAGCCCCAGCATTTT
.	.	TRBJ1-1	TRBV4-2	CASSQDQGGTEAFF	TGTGCCAGCAGCCAAGATCAGGGAGGCACTGAAGCTTTCTTT
.	.	TRBJ1-5	TRBV30	CAWSVRAGSSNQPQHF	TGTGCCTGGAGTGTACGGGCAGGGTCCAGCAATCAGCCCCAGCATTTT
.	.	TRBJ1-2	TRBV5-1	CASRLQVPPANYGYTF	TGCGCCAGCAGACTTCAGGTCCCCCCAGCTAACTATGGCTACACCTTC
TRBD2	few	TRBJ2-5	TRBV7-2	CASSLRLSSGLQETQYF	TGTGCCAGCAGCCTCCGTCTGAGTAGCGGGCTTCAAGAGACCCAGTACTTC
.	.	TRBJ2-5	TRBV9	CASSVRTDQETQYF	TGTGCCAGCAGCGTTCGGACAGACCAAGAGACCCAGTACTTC
TRBD2	.	TRBJ2-5	TRBV2	CASSSGLAWETQYF	TGTGCCAGCAGCTCCGGACTAGCGTGGGAGACCCAGTACTTC
TRBD2	once	TRBJ2-1	TRBV10-3	CAISESGTSGNEQFF	TGTGCCATCAGTGAGTCGGGGACTAGCGGAAATGAGCAGTTCTTC
TRBD1	.	TRBJ2-3	TRBV2	CASISRTGKDTQYF	TGTGCCAGCATTAGCCGGACAGGGAAAGATACGCAGTATTTT
.	.	TRBJ1-4	TRBV28	CATGRQYEKLFF	TGTGCCACCGGCCGACAGTATGAAAAACTGTTTTTT
.	.	TRBJ1-1	TRBV7-2	CASSLQVNTEAFF	TGTGCCAGCAGCCTACAGGTGAACACTGAAGCTTTCTTT
.	few	TRBJ2-6	TRBV5-4	CASSSRQSSGANVLTF	TGTGCCAGCAGCTCAAGACAGTCCTCTGGGGCCAACGTCCTGACTTTC
.	.	TRBJ2-7	TRBV21-1	CASSKGSGHLTYEQYF	TGTGCCAGCAGCAAAGGTTCGGGACACCTAACCTACGAGCAGTACTTC
TRBD1	.	TRBJ2-7	TRBV11-2	CASSEWDRGRYEQYF	TGTGCCAGCAGCGAGTGGGACAGGGGTAGGTACGAGCAGTACTTC
.	once	TRBJ1-5	TRBV5-1	CASSLAGLSNQPQHF	TGCGCCAGCAGCTTGGCAGGGTTGAGCAATCAGCCCCAGCATTTT
TRBD1	once	TRBJ1-1	TRBV18	CASSPGTENTEAFF	TGTGCCAGCTCACCCGGGACAGAAAACACTGAAGCTTTCTTT
.	.	TRBJ1-1	TRBV19	CASSMLIVGVRTEAFF	TGTGCCAGTAGTATGTTAATCGTCGGGGTAAGGACTGAAGCTTTCTTT
TRBD1	few	TRBJ1-3	TRBV30	CAFNRGILGNTIYF	TGTGCCTTTAACAGGGGAATCCTTGGAAACACCATATATTTT
TRBD1	.	TRBJ2-2	TRBV7-3	CASSQRQGLNTGELFF	TGTGCCAGCAGCCAAAGACAGGGCTTGAACACCGGGGAGCTGTTTTTT
.	.	TRBJ2-5	TRBV11-2	CASSLQETQYF	TGTGCCAGCAGCTTGCAAGAGACCCAGTACTTC
.	.	TRBJ2-3	TRBV7-3	CASSLKGADTQYF	TGTGCCAGCAGCTTAAAGGGGGCAGATACGCAGTATTTT
TRBD1	.	TRBJ1-4	TRBV5-6	CASSQAVLGQGLQKLFF	TGTGCCAGCAGCCAAGCCGTATTAGGACAGGGGTTGCAAAAACTGTTTTTT
.	few	TRBJ1-2	TRBV2	CASSDVAGAGYTF	TGTGCCAGCAGTGACGTAGCAGGGGCTGGCTACACCTTC
TRBD1	.	TRBJ1-5	TRBV5-6	CASSLSGGGNQPQHF	TGTGCCAGCAGCTTGTCAGGGGGCGGCAATCAGCCCCAGCATTTT
.	.	TRBJ2-1	TRBV5-1	CASSLPGGAGPFNEQFF	TGCGCCAGCAGCTTGCCGGGGGGCGCAGGACCTTTCAATGAGCAGTTCTTC
TRBD1	.	TRBJ1-4	TRBV19	CASSRPGQAQEKLFF	TGTGCCAGTAGTAGACCGGGACAGGCTCAAGAAAAACTGTTTTTT
.	.	TRBJ2-1	TRBV25-1	CASSLSQGQFF	TGTGCCAGCAGTTTGAGCCAGGGACAGTTCTTC
TRBD2	once	TRBJ2-7	TRBV6-6	CASSYERGAYEQYF	TGTGCCAGCAGTTATGAGCGGGGGGCCTACGAGCAGTACTTC
.	.	TRBJ1-1	TRBV7-9	CASSSAWRLAGTEAFF	TGTGCCAGCAGTTCTGCATGGCGGCTAGCGGGAACTGAAGCTTTCTTT
TRBD2	.	TRBJ2-3	TRBV7-6	CASSLNPGLAGGHGTDTQYF	TGTGCCAGCAGCTTAAACCCGGGACTAGCGGGGGGGCATGGCACAGATACGCAGTATTTT